In its sample, the clone carrying this T cell receptor (beta chain) was seen many times. TCRdb used MiXCR to reprocess the 5' RACE reads, holding one entry per CDR3 protein. The repertoire holds roughly 4,400 distinct CDR3 sequences, with under 4% as singletons. This sample was taken from a study of T cells after yellow fever vaccination. Study findings and constraints: Weaker overall, the secondary response nonetheless peaked faster (day 5 versus 15).

Germline V CDR1 and CDR2: SGHVS, FQNEAQ. This CDR3 is built from 17 residues. V shed 1 base and J shed 7 bases, with 23 bases lying between them. Sample: PBMCs, either bulk or a sorted T-cell subset (CD4+, CD8+, memory, or dextramer-sorted; not recorded which), taken 15 days after the yellow fever booster vaccination. The chain carries TRBV7-8 and TRBJ2-7, with D unresolved. The TCR sequence derives from a man aged 25-45 years who received the YFV17D yellow fever vaccine. The chain's CDR3 is CASSLERIANSYVEQYF. In DNA, the CDR3 is TGTGCCAGCAGCTTAGAGAGGATAGCAAATTCCTACGTGGAGCAGTACTTC.